The next 12 T cell receptor beta chains were all read from a single sample in a study of blood T cells in healthy people across ages. Then a second PCR, running about 6 to 12 cycles, was carried out with a sample-barcoded 5' primer and a J-beta primer mix. MiXCR, applied by TCRdb to the 5' RACE reads, yields one record per CDR3 protein. The sample has under 2 million distinct CDR3 sequences; almost 35% are singletons. Sequencing used blood. The receptors here all came from a woman aged 25 to 45 in good health.

The V and J genes are TRBV10-3 and TRBJ1-6; D remains ambiguous. The CDR3 loop spans 13 amino acids. Germline lookup yields CDR1 ENHRY and CDR2 SYGVKD. The germline V and J ends were trimmed by 7 bases and 7 bases, with 11 bases remaining between them. The CDR3 here is CAITNSTNSPLHF. CDR3 nucleotide sequence: TGTGCCATCACCAATTCAACGAATTCACCCCTCCACTTT.

This clonotype was counted many times. The chain has TRBV29-1 and TRBJ2-7; D uncertain. This CDR3 is 10 amino acids long. CDR1 is SQVTM and CDR2 is ANQGSEA in the germline V gene. The V end was cut by 5 bases, the J end by 7 bases, with 9 bases between. The CDR3 protein is CSVLGQEQYF. The CDR3, as DNA: TGCAGCGTTTTAGGTCAGGAGCAGTACTTC.

The genes are TRBV5-1 and TRBJ2-5; 9 bases are a match to TRBD2. V was clipped by 0 bases and J by 2 bases; unmatched bases: 14. CDR3 size: 19 residues. Per germline, CDR1 SGHRS and CDR2 YFSETQ. CDR3 amino acids: CASSLAPLGAGGKQETQYF. For the CDR3, the DNA is TGCGCCAGCAGCTTGGCCCCCCTAGGGGCGGGAGGGAAACAAGAGACCCAGTACTTC.

This clonotype was detected many times. The CDR3 loop is CSASHRTDTQYF. DNA of the CDR3: TGCAGCGCCTCACACCGCACAGATACGCAGTATTTT. The chain is built from TRBV29-1 and TRBJ2-3; D unclear. Trimming cost V 7 bases and J 1 base, with 9 bases left between them. CDR3 length equals 12 residues. Germline values: CDR1 SQVTM, CDR2 ANQGSEA.

This clonotype has more than one count but fewer than ten. J is TRBJ1-4 and V is TRBV29-1; D remains ambiguous. V lost 4 bases to trimming and J lost 4 bases, with 10 bases between them. Germline V gene lookup returns CDR1 SQVTM and CDR2 ANQGSEA. CDR3 length: 13 amino acids. In DNA form, the CDR3 reads TGCAGCGTTGGGGCGGGTCGTAATGAAAAACTGTTTTTT. Encoded protein: CSVGAGRNEKLFF.

This clonotype was seen more than once but under ten times. CDR3 in DNA: TGCGCCAGCAGCTTGGGAGATTCCTATAATTCACCCCTCCACTTT. Protein sequence: CASSLGDSYNSPLHF. The J gene is TRBJ1-6, the V gene TRBV5-1; D ambiguous. Germline V gene sequence: CDR1 SGHRS, CDR2 YFSETQ. V lost 0 bases, J lost 1 base, and 5 bases lay in between. The CDR3 loop spans 15 amino acids. The whole variable domain, remainder taken from reference TRBV5-1 and TRBJ1-6, is KAGVTQTPRYLIKTRGQQVTLSCSPISGHRSVSWYQQTPGQGLQFLFEYFSETQRNKGNFPGRFSGRQFSNSRSEMNVSTLELGDSALYLCASSLGDSYNSPLHFGNGTRLTVT.

This clonotype was observed a few times. Here the CDR3 DNA reads TGTGCCAGCACAGCCAGGGGATACGAGCAGTACTTC. This codes for CASTARGYEQYF. This chain links TRBV6-1 with TRBJ2-7; TRBD1 is a possible D gene (6 bases). Trimming cost V 7 bases and J 4 bases, with 11 bases left between them. Germline V gene data show CDR1 as MNHNS and CDR2 as SASEGT. The CDR3 has 12 residues.

The CDR3 spells CSARKTSLNYEQYF. As DNA, the CDR3 is TGCAGTGCTAGAAAGACTAGCCTGAACTACGAGCAGTACTTC. The chain joins TRBV20-1 to TRBJ2-7; 7 bases are shared with TRBD2. Trimming removed 2 bases from V and 3 bases from J; junction bases left unmatched: 7. From germline, CDR1 is DFQATT and CDR2 SNEGSKA (reference sequence). The CDR3 loop spans 14 amino acids.

The V call is TRBV6-1, the J call TRBJ2-4; D possibly uses TRBD1 or TRBD2 (5 bases each). The J call may be in error: the DNA end matches TRBJ2-7 better. The CDR3 runs to 13 residues. Germline V CDR1 and CDR2: MNHNS, SASEGT. The CDR3: CASSGDGFREQYF. The DNA of the CDR3 is TGTGCCAGCAGTGGGGACGGGTTCCGCGAGCAGTACTTC.

The chain uses TRBV27 and TRBJ1-1; no firm D call. Germline V gene sequence: CDR1 MNHEY, CDR2 SMNVEV (reference sequence). CDR3 length: 14 residues. V lost 4 bases and J 5 bases, leaving 14 bases between the germline ends. The CDR3 region is CASSSVHRETEAFF. The CDR3 DNA sequence: TGTGCCAGCAGTTCCGTACACCGGGAGACTGAAGCTTTCTTT.

This sequence joins TRBV7-9 and TRBJ1-1, with unresolved D. Germline CDR1 and CDR2: SEHNR and FQNEAQ (reference sequence). This CDR3 comprises 12 residues. Trimming cost V 6 bases and J 6 bases, with 11 bases left between them. CDR3 DNA: TGTGCCAGCAGGGCGGGGAATTCTGAAGCTTTCTTT. It specifies CASRAGNSEAFF.

The chain combines TRBV20-1 with TRBJ2-1, with TRBD2 matching over 9 bases. CDR1 DFQATT and CDR2 SNEGSKA come from the germline V gene (reference sequence). The CDR3 is 14 residues long. Unmatched junction bases numbered 2, after V lost 5 bases and J lost 0 bases. The CDR3 region has the DNA TGCAGTGCTGGTAGCGGGAGCTCCTACAATGAGCAGTTCTTC. This translates into CSAGSGSSYNEQFF.